These 10 T cell receptor beta chains came from one sample sequenced in a study of long-term antiretroviral therapy in people with HIV. The assay, immunoSEQ v3.0, was run at survey level. The protocol was immunoSEQ multiplex PCR, while the TCRdb copy is restricted to in-frame clones and leaves out a portion. The sample contains 14,000 or so clones, roughly 88% of which appear only once. Sequences were derived from unsorted PBMCs, sampled 6.2 years after starting antiretroviral therapy. The receptors stem from a man aged 40-55 years with HIV.

The gene calls are TRBV29-1 and TRBJ1-1; D is unclear. Trimming took off 6 bases at V and 1 base at J, with 6 bases between the two ends. The germline CDR1 and CDR2 sequences are SQVTM and ANQGSEA. There are 11 residues in the CDR3. CDR3 bases: TGCAGCGTAGACGGGAACACTGAAGCTTTCTTT. It translates to CSVDGNTEAFF.

The chain uses TRBV7-6 and TRBJ2-1; no definite D call. The germline CDR1 and CDR2 sequences are SGHVS and FNYEAQ. The CDR3 is 14 residues long. V was trimmed by 1 base and J by 6 bases, leaving 10 bases between them. The CDR3 DNA sequence: TGTGCCAGCAGCTTAGTTCGGTCTCCCAATGAGCAGTTCTTC. Its translation: CASSLVRSPNEQFF.

This clone came up a few times. The chain uses TRBV4-3 and TRBJ2-7; 11 bases are shared with TRBD1. From germline, CDR1 is LGHNA and CDR2 YSLEER. Trimming took 4 bases from V and 5 from J; bases not matched to a gene: 4. The CDR3 length is 14 residues. CDR3 in DNA: TGCGCCAGCAGCCGGGGGACAGGGGGAAACGAGCAGTACTTC. This encodes CASSRGTGGNEQYF.

This chain joins TRBV14 and TRBJ1-4, with unresolved D. This CDR3 has 16 amino acids. V was cut by 1 base and J by 0 bases, with 9 bases left in between. The germline gives CDR1 SGHDN, CDR2 FVKESK. This CDR3 reads CASSQGRFATNEKLFF. In DNA form, the CDR3 reads TGTGCCAGCAGCCAAGGGAGGTTTGCAACTAATGAAAAACTGTTTTTT.

The genes are TRBV14 and TRBJ1-5; D gene ambiguous. CDR1 is SGHDN and CDR2 is FVKESK in the germline V gene. Trimming cost V 4 bases and J 8 bases, with 9 bases left between them. This CDR3 is built from 12 residues. The CDR3 sequence: CASSLAPEPQHF. CDR3 DNA: TGTGCCAGCAGCCTCGCCCCAGAGCCCCAGCATTTT.

J is TRBJ1-2 and V is TRBV19; a weak D match, TRBD1 (6 bases). CDR1 LNHDA and CDR2 SQIVND come from the germline V gene (reference sequence). The CDR3 sequence is 13 residues long. Trimming took 6 bases from V and 2 from J, leaving 10 bases between them. The CDR3 DNA reads as TGTGCCAGTAGCAGACAGGAGAACTATGGCTACACCTTC. This encodes CASSRQENYGYTF.

The chain links TRBV5-6 to TRBJ2-7; D ambiguous. The CDR3 runs to 15 residues. The germline gives CDR1 SGHDT, CDR2 YYEEEE. Trimming pared 1 base from V and 1 base from J, leaving 12 bases between. The CDR3 DNA follows: TGTGCCAGCAGCTTGCTTGTTTCTGATTCCTACGAGCAGTACTTC. This encodes CASSLLVSDSYEQYF.

This clone was observed a single time. V is TRBV9 and J is TRBJ2-7; TRBD2 is a possible D gene (6 bases). This CDR3 has 13 amino acids. Trimming removed 4 bases from V and 6 bases from J, with 14 bases in between. CDR1 and CDR2 from the germline V gene are SGDLS and YYNGEE. CDR3 in amino acids: CASSPTTRGEQYF. The CDR3 DNA reads TGTGCCAGCAGCCCAACCACGCGGGGCGAGCAGTACTTC.

The chain uses TRBV5-1 and TRBJ2-3, with unresolved D. V shed 0 bases and J shed 2 bases, with 10 bases lying between them. From germline, CDR1 is SGHRS and CDR2 YFSETQ. The CDR3 is made up of 15 amino acids. CDR3 loop: CASSLGSLYTDTQYF. CDR3 in DNA: TGCGCCAGCAGCTTGGGGAGCTTATACACAGATACGCAGTATTTT.

In this sample, this clone turned up once. The chain is built from TRBV7-3 and TRBJ2-7, with TRBD1 as a possible D gene (6 bases). Germline V gene data show CDR1 as SGHTA and CDR2 as FQGTGA. The V end was cut by 4 bases, the J end by 7 bases, with 11 bases between. This CDR3 region has 12 residues. The CDR3 DNA is TGTGCCAGCAGCTGGGGGCAGGGAGAGCAGTACTTC. Protein: CASSWGQGEQYF.